A selection of T cell receptor beta chains follows, all from one sample in a study of blood T cell repertoires in COVID-19. Some clones are missing from TCRdb's copy, which holds only in-frame ones; the method was immunoSEQ multiplex PCR. The sample yields about 120,000 clones, roughly 80% seen once. The sample taken for sequencing was peripheral blood. The receptors were sampled from a middle-aged man with acute or convalescent COVID-19. Both conserved end residues are part of each CDR3. A D gene is named only where the DNA matches it firmly. Clone sizes are given selectively: once, few, many, or a class where the clone is expanded.

clone_size | j_call | d_call | v_call | cdr3_aa | cdr3_nt
NA | TRBJ2-5 | NA | TRBV9 | CASSERGLETQYF | TGTGCCAGCAGCGAGAGAGGGCTCGAGACCCAGTACTTC
NA | TRBJ2-3 | NA | TRBV24-1 | CATSDLQSSTDTQYF | TGTGCCACCAGTGATTTGCAGTCTAGCACAGATACGCAGTATTTT
NA | TRBJ2-7 | TRBD1 | TRBV9 | CASSALTGIDEQYF | TGTGCCAGCAGCGCCTTGACAGGGATCGACGAGCAGTACTTC
NA | TRBJ2-1 | NA | TRBV20-1 | CSASDRPANEQFF | TGCAGTGCTAGTGACAGGCCGGCGAATGAGCAGTTCTTC
NA | TRBJ2-3 | TRBD2 | TRBV7-2 | CASRLSSGGGTDTQYF | TGTGCCAGCAGACTTTCTAGCGGGGGCGGCACAGATACGCAGTATTTT
NA | TRBJ2-1 | NA | TRBV19 | CASSISLEGYNEQFF | TGTGCCAGTAGTATATCACTAGAAGGGTACAATGAGCAGTTCTTC
NA | TRBJ1-1 | TRBD1 | TRBV19 | CASSRPQGARTEAFF | TGTGCCAGTAGCCGCCCTCAGGGGGCCCGCACTGAAGCTTTCTTT
NA | TRBJ2-1 | NA | TRBV19 | CASSIDSHYSYNEQFF | TGTGCCAGTAGTATAGATAGCCATTACTCCTACAATGAGCAGTTCTTC
NA | TRBJ1-6 | NA | TRBV23-1 | CASRTPGHYNSPLHF | TGCGCCAGCAGGACCCCGGGACACTATAATTCACCCCTCCACTTT
few | TRBJ1-4 | NA | TRBV5-4 | CASSLGRGEKLFF | TGTGCCAGCTCGCTGGGGCGGGGTGAAAAACTGTTTTTT
NA | TRBJ2-7 | NA | TRBV5-6 | CASSFLSYEQYF | TGTGCCAGCAGCTTCCTCTCCTACGAGCAGTACTTC
NA | TRBJ2-5 | TRBD1 | TRBV5-5 | CASSFSRGKETQYF | TGTGCCAGCAGCTTCAGCAGGGGGAAGGAGACCCAGTACTTC
NA | TRBJ1-5 | TRBD1 | TRBV9 | CASSVVRQGGNQPQHF | TGTGCCAGCAGCGTAGTGAGACAGGGGGGGAATCAGCCCCAGCATTTT
NA | TRBJ2-2 | NA | TRBV10-2 | CASSDLRRGTGELFF | TGCGCCAGCAGTGATCTCCGCCGGGGCACCGGGGAGCTGTTTTTT
NA | TRBJ1-6 | TRBD1 | TRBV10-3 | CASRGTGDSNAYNSPLHF | TGTGCCTCGAGAGGGACAGGGGATTCTAATGCCTATAATTCACCCCTCCACTTT
once | TRBJ2-2 | TRBD2 | TRBV24-1 | CATSDEGTSGNTGELFF | TGTGCCACCAGTGATGAGGGGACTAGCGGAAACACCGGGGAGCTGTTTTTT
NA | TRBJ2-2 | NA | TRBV27 | CASSLILGPGELFF | TGTGCCAGCAGTTTGATCCTCGGTCCCGGGGAGCTGTTTTTT
once | TRBJ2-1 | NA | TRBV10-3 | CAAEGGYNEQFF | TGTGCCGCGGAGGGCGGCTACAATGAGCAGTTCTTC
NA | TRBJ2-1 | NA | TRBV3-1/TRBV3-2 | CASSQGQGLGNEQFF | TGTGCCAGCAGCCAAGGGCAGGGGCTGGGCAATGAGCAGTTCTTC
NA | TRBJ2-1 | TRBD2 | TRBV18 | CASSLPGGNEQFF | TGTGCCAGCTCCCTCCCGGGAGGGAATGAGCAGTTCTTC
NA | TRBJ2-3 | NA | TRBV12-5 | CASGLERGNTQYF | TGTGCTAGTGGTTTAGAACGGGGGAATACGCAGTATTTT
NA | TRBJ2-2 | NA | TRBV25-1 | CASSESGDTGELFF | TGTGCCAGCAGTGAGTCAGGGGACACCGGGGAGCTGTTTTTT
NA | TRBJ1-2 | NA | TRBV30 | CAWSVSDTGGGYTF | TGTGCCTGGAGTGTAAGCGACACAGGAGGGGGCTACACCTTC
NA | TRBJ2-7 | TRBD1 | TRBV6-7 | CASSKDRAYEQYF | TGTGCCAGCAGTAAGGACAGGGCCTACGAGCAGTACTTC
NA | TRBJ2-7 | NA | TRBV15 | CATSRDPGSPYEQYF | TGTGCCACCAGCAGAGACCCCGGGAGTCCCTACGAGCAGTACTTC
NA | TRBJ2-2 | NA | TRBV20-1 | CSASNPNTGELFF | TGCAGTGCTAGTAATCCAAACACCGGGGAGCTGTTTTTT
once | TRBJ2-1 | NA | TRBV28 | CASSLTRDTYEQFF | TGTGCCAGCAGTCTTACCCGGGACACCTATGAGCAGTTCTTC
NA | TRBJ1-2 | TRBD1 | TRBV30 | CAWSASGQGGYTF | TGTGCCTGGAGCGCCTCGGGACAGGGTGGCTACACCTTC